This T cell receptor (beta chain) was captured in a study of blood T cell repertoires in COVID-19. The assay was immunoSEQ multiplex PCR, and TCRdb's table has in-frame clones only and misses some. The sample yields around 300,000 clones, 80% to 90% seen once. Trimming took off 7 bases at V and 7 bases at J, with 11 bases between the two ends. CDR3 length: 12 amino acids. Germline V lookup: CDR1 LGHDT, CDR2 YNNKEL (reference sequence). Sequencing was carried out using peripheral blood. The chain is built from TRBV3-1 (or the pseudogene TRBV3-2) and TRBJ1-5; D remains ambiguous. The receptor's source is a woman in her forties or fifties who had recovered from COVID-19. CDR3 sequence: CASNLAGQPQHF. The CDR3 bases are TGTGCCAGCAACCTAGCCGGGCAGCCCCAGCATTTT.